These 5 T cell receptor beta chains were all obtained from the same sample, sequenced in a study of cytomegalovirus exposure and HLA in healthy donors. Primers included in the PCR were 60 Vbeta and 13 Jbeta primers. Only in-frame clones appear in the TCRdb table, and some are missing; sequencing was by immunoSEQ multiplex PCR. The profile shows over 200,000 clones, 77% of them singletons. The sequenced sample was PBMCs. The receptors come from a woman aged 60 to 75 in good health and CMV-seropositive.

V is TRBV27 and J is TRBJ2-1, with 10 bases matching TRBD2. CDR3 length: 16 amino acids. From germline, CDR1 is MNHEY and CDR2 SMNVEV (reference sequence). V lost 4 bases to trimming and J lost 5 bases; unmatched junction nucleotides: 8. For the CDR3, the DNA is TGTGCCAGCAGTTCCCCGAGCGGGAGGGCCCACAATGAGCAGTTCTTC. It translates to CASSSPSGRAHNEQFF.

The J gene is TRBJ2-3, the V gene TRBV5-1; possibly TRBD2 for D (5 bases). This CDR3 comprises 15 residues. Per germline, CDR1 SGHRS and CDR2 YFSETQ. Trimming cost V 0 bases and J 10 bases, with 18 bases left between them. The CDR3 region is CASSLVGSEGRSQYF. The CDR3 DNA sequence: TGCGCCAGCAGCTTGGTGGGGTCCGAGGGTCGGTCGCAGTATTTT.

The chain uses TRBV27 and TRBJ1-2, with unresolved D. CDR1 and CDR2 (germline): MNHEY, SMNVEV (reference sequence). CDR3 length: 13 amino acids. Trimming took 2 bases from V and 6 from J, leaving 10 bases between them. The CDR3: CASSLLDGDGYTF. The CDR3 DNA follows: TGTGCCAGCAGTTTACTCGACGGGGATGGCTACACCTTC.

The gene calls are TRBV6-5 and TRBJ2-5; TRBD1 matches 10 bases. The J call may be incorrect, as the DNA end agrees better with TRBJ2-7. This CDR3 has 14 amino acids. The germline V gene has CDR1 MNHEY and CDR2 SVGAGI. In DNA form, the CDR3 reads TGTGCCAGCAGACTGGGACAGGGGATCTACGAGCAGTACTTC. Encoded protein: CASRLGQGIYEQYF.

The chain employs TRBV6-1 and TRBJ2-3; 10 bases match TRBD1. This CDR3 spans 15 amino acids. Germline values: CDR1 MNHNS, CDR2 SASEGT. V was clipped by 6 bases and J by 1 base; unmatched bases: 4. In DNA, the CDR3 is TGTGCCAGCAGAATCGGACAGGGGGGCACAGATACGCAGTATTTT. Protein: CASRIGQGGTDTQYF.